Listed below are T cell receptor beta chains from one sample, sequenced in a study of cytomegalovirus exposure and HLA in healthy donors. TCRdb's table, derived via immunoSEQ multiplex PCR, lists solely in-frame clones and lacks some. Of over 150,000 clones listed, less than 85% are singletons. What was sequenced was PBMCs. The receptors shown here come from a girl under 18 in good health and CMV-seropositive. Both conserved end residues are part of each CDR3. The order of the fields is V gene, D gene, J gene, CDR3 protein. The D gene is left open where the match is weak.

TRBV10-3	TRBD1	TRBJ2-3	CAISRDRGADTQYF
TRBV6-5	NA	TRBJ2-5	CASTTLGGGTQYF
TRBV15	NA	TRBJ1-2	CATSRGGDNYGYTF
TRBV6-5	NA	TRBJ2-7	CASSYAAASAYEQYF
TRBV29-1	NA	TRBJ1-1	CSLGLPKGTEAFF
TRBV4-1	NA	TRBJ2-7	CASSQEGQGYEQYF
TRBV10-3	TRBD1	TRBJ2-5	CAISNRDSRFQETQYF
TRBV29-1	TRBD2	TRBJ2-3	CSGGTRMSDTQYF
TRBV4-3	NA	TRBJ1-2	CASSQDFVQTYGYTF
TRBV4-2	NA	TRBJ1-1	CASSQGRSFLNTEAFF
TRBV5-1	NA	TRBJ2-1	CASSSAGSWSAEGYNEQFF
TRBV10-1	TRBD2	NA	CASSELAGANYEQYF
TRBV6-5	NA	TRBJ2-2	CASSYSVGGTGELFF
TRBV6-5	NA	TRBJ2-2	CASSYGGAKKTGELFF
TRBV4-1	NA	TRBJ1-1	CASSQLGGNTEAFF
TRBV9	TRBD1	TRBJ2-3	CASSATNGKGAHTDTQYF
TRBV6-5	NA	TRBJ1-1	CASSYRGKTEAFF
TRBV5-6	NA	TRBJ1-6	CASSLEPGDYNSPLHF
TRBV5-1	TRBD1	TRBJ1-2	CASSSRDRDGYTF
TRBV18	NA	TRBJ1-1	CASSPGATETEAFF